This T cell receptor beta chain appears in the sequencing data of a study of control samples from healthy donors and cancer patients. Generated by immunoSEQ multiplex PCR, the TCRdb table keeps only in-frame clones and is missing some. Among some 120,000 clones, nearly 90% were seen once, and the ten largest hold 3.2%. V was clipped by 6 bases and J by 4 bases, with 10 bases between them. This CDR3 has 13 amino acids. CDR1 and CDR2 (germline): MDHEN, SYDVKM. J is TRBJ1-5 and V is TRBV28; D may be TRBD1 (5 bases). The TCR was taken from a man aged 45-65 years in good health. The sample consisted of blood. The chain's CDR3 is CASSSDRNQPQHF. CDR3 bases: TGTGCCAGCAGCTCTGACAGAAATCAGCCCCAGCATTTT.